This T cell receptor beta chain emerged from a study of read filtering for tumor transcriptome and immune sequencing. Background on the study: Whole-transcriptome libraries were prepared after DNase treatment. Overall study results and limits: Without single-read clonotypes, shared clonotype proportions correlated more between IR-seq and RNA-seq.

The table lists this clonotype with many counts. Its antigen is not known. J lost 4 bases, V lost 7 bases, and 6 bases had no gene match. The V gene's germline CDR1 is MNHNY and CDR2 SVGAGI (reference sequence). This CDR3 spans 14 amino acids. The library was built from around 0.4 ug RNA with molecular barcoded adaptors for alpha/delta and beta/gamma chains. TCRdb fed the reads into MiXCR, producing one record per CDR3 protein. In the table there are 5,000 to 6,500 distinct CDR3 sequences, less than 25% of which are singletons. The sample taken for sequencing was a population of CD138-negative cells sorted from bone marrow. The clonotype was recovered from a donor at least 40 years old with multiple myeloma. The rearrangement links TRBV6-6 to TRBJ2-5; 10 nucleotides line up with TRBD2. In nucleotides, the CDR3 is TGTGCCAGCACCCCAAGCGGGAGGGGAGAGACCCAGTACTTC. Translated: CASTPSGRGETQYF.